The 17 T cell receptor beta chains in this list originate from one sample, sequenced in a study of PD-1 blockade in classical Hodgkin lymphoma (TCRdb year 2020). Libraries were prepared through the immunoSEQ multiplex PCR assay. TCRdb mirrors the immuneACCESS table, restricted to in-frame sequences. Some clones are absent from its copies; in checked studies, under half trace to an unresolved V gene, and the reason for the others is unknown. This sample gives around 90,000 clones in total; 78% of them show up just once. Jointly, the top ten make up approximately 9% of the sample. The sample's time point label, in plain terms: cycle 4 day 1 (C4D1), after 6 weeks of nivolumab. Every trial patient had relapsed after autologous stem cell transplantation, and cohorts A, B and C differed in prior brentuximab vedotin exposure. Sequencing used peripheral blood mononuclear cells (PBMCs), obtained before the fourth cycle of nivolumab. Receptors were obtained from a human donor with classical Hodgkin lymphoma.

This clone came up many times. The chain uses TRBV6-5 and TRBJ1-3, with D unclear. From germline, CDR1 is MNHEY and CDR2 SVGAGI. The CDR3 is 14 residues long. V was clipped by 1 base and J by 4 bases, with 8 bases between them. CDR3 protein: CASSYWVGGNTIYF. For the CDR3, the DNA is TGTGCCAGCAGTTACTGGGTAGGAGGAAACACCATATATTTT.

This chain connects TRBV6-5 to TRBJ2-7; 10 nucleotides agree with TRBD2. V was pared by 5 bases and J by 0 bases, with 4 bases of the junction left unmatched. The CDR3 has 15 residues. Germline V gene data show CDR1 as MNHEY and CDR2 as SVGAGI. The CDR3 DNA follows: TGTGCCAGCAGTATCTCTAGCGGGAGCTCCTACGAGCAGTACTTC. Protein product: CASSISSGSSYEQYF.

The V call is TRBV11-2, the J call TRBJ2-5; 9 nucleotides agree with TRBD1. J was trimmed by 1 base and V by 3 bases; bases with no gene match: 3. The CDR3 covers 15 residues. Germline V gene data show CDR1 as SGHAT and CDR2 as FQNNGV. CDR3 nucleotides: TGTGCCAGCAGCTTCCGGGACAGGGCCCAAGAGACCCAGTACTTC. It yields the protein CASSFRDRAQETQYF.

The V and J genes are TRBV14 and TRBJ2-7, with D unresolved. The V and J ends lost 2 bases and 3 bases respectively, with 2 bases between them. Germline V gene sequence: CDR1 SGHDN, CDR2 FVKESK. This CDR3 comprises 11 residues. The CDR3 loop reads CASSQIYEQYF. The CDR3 nucleotides read TGTGCCAGCAGCCAAATCTACGAGCAGTACTTC.

The J gene is TRBJ2-5, the V gene TRBV7-9, with D possibly being TRBD1 or TRBD2 (5 bases each). Germline assignment: CDR1 SEHNR and CDR2 FQNEAQ (reference sequence). The CDR3 runs to 14 residues. The V end was cut by 0 bases, the J end by 5 bases, with 10 bases between. In DNA form, the CDR3 reads TGTGCCAGCAGCTTAGCGGGAGCAGGGGAGACCCAGTACTTC. Translation gives CASSLAGAGETQYF.

The CDR3: CASRGQGGDGQYF. Here the CDR3 DNA reads TGTGCCAGCAGAGGACAGGGGGGGGATGGGCAGTACTTC. The chain links TRBV6-6 to TRBJ2-7, with 10 bases lining up with TRBD1. The trim removed 6 bases at V and 9 bases at J, leaving 8 bases unmatched. CDR1 is MNHNY and CDR2 is SVGAGI in the germline V gene (reference sequence). The CDR3 is made up of 13 amino acids.

As for this clone: A read error may account for a junction end that differs from germline. The chain employs TRBV18 and TRBJ2-4, with a possible D match to TRBD1 (6 bases). Germline CDR1 and CDR2: KGHSH and LQKENI. The CDR3 spans 15 residues. In DNA form, the CDR3 reads TGTGCCAGCTCAGCCACACAGGGAGCCCAAAACATTCAGTACTTC. It encodes CASSATQGAQNIQYF. Full variable domain (remainder filled in from reference TRBV18 and TRBJ2-4): NAGVMQNPRHLVRRRGQEARLRCSPMKGHSHVYWYRQLPEEGLKFMVYLQKENIIDESGMPKERFSAEFPKEGPSILRIQQVVRGDSAAYFCASSATQGAQNIQYFGAGTRLSVL.

The chain recombines TRBV4-2 with TRBJ2-1; D call uncertain. V lost 4 bases and J 10 bases, leaving 17 bases between the germline ends. This CDR3 is built from 14 residues. Germline loops: CDR1 LGHNA, CDR2 YNFKEQ. CDR3 coding DNA: TGTGCCAGCAGCCCCGAAGGTCAGGCCCGGGAGCAGTTCTTC. Translation gives CASSPEGQAREQFF.

The rearrangement joins TRBV28 to TRBJ2-7, with a weak D call TRBD1 (5 bases). V shed 7 bases and J shed 1 base, with 17 bases lying between them. Germline assignment: CDR1 MDHEN and CDR2 SYDVKM. The CDR3 contains 15 residues. CDR3 region: CASTLRGPLSYEQYF. CDR3 bases: TGTGCCAGCACCCTAAGGGGCCCACTTTCCTACGAGCAGTACTTC.

This sequence joins TRBV28 and TRBJ1-1, with TRBD1 identical over 10 bases. Germline values: CDR1 MDHEN, CDR2 SYDVKM. Trimming at V came to 6 bases and at J to 4 bases, leaving 8 bases not matched to a gene. This CDR3 comprises 15 residues. CDR3 DNA sequence: TGTGCCAGCAGCCGACAGGGGGCGCGTCTCACTGAAGCTTTCTTT. Amino acids: CASSRQGARLTEAFF.

The chain employs TRBV2 and TRBJ1-1; TRBD1 matches 9 bases. The ends lost 3 bases at V and 1 base at J; junction bases unmatched: 18. From germline, CDR1 is SNHLY and CDR2 FYNNEI. This CDR3 has 20 amino acids. The DNA for the CDR3 is TGTGCCAGCAGTGACCCCCTGGCGGCCTGGGACAGGGCTAAGAACACTGAAGCTTTCTTT. Translating it yields CASSDPLAAWDRAKNTEAFF.

The rearrangement joins TRBV7-3 to TRBJ2-2; perhaps TRBD2 as D (6 bases). Germline V gene lookup returns CDR1 SGHTA and CDR2 FQGTGA. There are 14 residues in the CDR3. The V end was cut by 0 bases, the J end by 4 bases, with 6 bases between. CDR3 sequence reads: CASSLTLATGELFF. The DNA for the CDR3 is TGTGCCAGCAGCTTAACACTAGCCACCGGGGAGCTGTTTTTT.

The chain carries TRBV19 and TRBJ2-1; D possibly corresponds to TRBD2 (6 bases). The CDR3 sequence is 14 residues long. V was trimmed by 4 bases and J by 4 bases, leaving 11 bases between them. Germline loops: CDR1 LNHDA, CDR2 SQIVND (reference sequence). This CDR3 is CASSRVAEYNEQFF. Here the CDR3 DNA reads TGTGCCAGTAGTAGAGTAGCGGAGTACAATGAGCAGTTCTTC.

The gene calls are TRBV6-5 and TRBJ1-6, with 7 bases aligning to TRBD1. The CDR3 sequence is 14 residues long. Germline CDR1 reads MNHEY; CDR2 reads SVGAGI. V shed 5 bases, J shed 9 bases, and the junction held 7 bases outside the gene matches. The CDR3 is CASSRQGVISPLHF. CDR3 nucleotide sequence: TGTGCCAGCAGTCGACAGGGCGTAATTTCACCCCTCCACTTT.

The chain combines TRBV18 with TRBJ1-5; 7 bases match TRBD1. The V gene's germline CDR1 is KGHSH and CDR2 LQKENI. V lost 2 bases to trimming and J lost 4 bases; unmatched junction nucleotides: 5. The length of the CDR3 is 15 residues. This chain's CDR3 is CASSPATGENQPQHF. CDR3 bases: TGTGCCAGCTCACCAGCCACAGGGGAGAATCAGCCCCAGCATTTT.

CDR3 sequence (DNA): TGTGCCAGCAGTCACCCCTCTGGCGCCAGCTCCTACAATGAGCAGTTCTTC. This encodes CASSHPSGASSYNEQFF. V usage is TRBV28 and J usage is TRBJ2-1; D unclear. V lost 5 bases, J lost 0 bases, and 17 bases lay in between. In germline, CDR1 is MDHEN, CDR2 SYDVKM. CDR3 length equals 17 residues.

The V and J genes are TRBV28 and TRBJ2-7, with a tentative D call TRBD2 (5 bases). Trimming cost V 5 bases and J 2 bases, with 10 bases left between them. CDR3 length: 13 amino acids. Germline V gene sequence: CDR1 MDHEN, CDR2 SYDVKM. This CDR3 is CASSATTPYEQYF. The CDR3 DNA is TGTGCCAGCAGTGCGACTACCCCCTACGAGCAGTACTTC.